This T cell receptor (beta chain) emerged from a study of T cells in Graves' hyperthyroidism and ophthalmopathy. Study summary: Peripheral blood was drawn at first diagnosis, prior to all treatment. Study conclusions and caveats: The blood repertoire included most of the expanded thyroid clonotypes above 0.001.

The CDR3 covers 15 residues. With 6 bases clipped from V and 4 bases from J, the junction kept 9 bases outside the gene matches. Germline values: CDR1 SNHLY, CDR2 FYNNEI. What was amplified from RNA transcripts were TCR beta CDR3 regions. The TCR CDR3 was amplified in a first-round RT-PCR using the HTBI primer set. MiXCR, applied by TCRdb to the multiplex PCR reads, yields one record per CDR3 protein. Seen here are 600,000 to 850,000 distinct CDR3 sequences, 15% to 20% observed once, and the top ten hold about a sixth. This clonotype came up a few times. No antigen is known for it. It was 10 ml of fresh peripheral blood that supplied the PBMCs.

This TCR came from a woman between 45 and 65 years old with Graves' hyperthyroidism that later progressed to Graves' ophthalmopathy. This rearrangement joins TRBV2 to TRBJ1-5; 7 bases align to TRBD1. The specimen sequenced was blood. This chain's CDR3 is CASRVRQGRNQPQHF. The CDR3 DNA reads as TGTGCCAGCAGAGTCCGACAGGGAAGGAATCAGCCCCAGCATTTT.